One sample yielded the 31 T cell receptor beta chains listed below, sequenced in a study of control samples from healthy donors and cancer patients. This table comes from immunoSEQ multiplex PCR, and its TCRdb copy is limited to in-frame clones, with some not included. Of some 120,000 clones listed, more than 75% are singletons. Material for sequencing was blood. The receptors come from a man between 18 and 29 years old in good health.

The V call is TRBV19, the J call TRBJ1-1, with D perhaps TRBD1 (5 bases). V gave up 0 bases and J gave up 2 bases, with 7 bases separating them. Looked up from germline, CDR1 is LNHDA and CDR2 is SQIVND (reference sequence). CDR3 size: 14 residues. The DNA for the CDR3 is TGTGCCAGTAGTATAGAGGGGGTCAACACTGAAGCTTTCTTT. Protein sequence: CASSIEGVNTEAFF.

The chain employs TRBV27 and TRBJ1-6; D remains unclear. CDR3 size: 16 residues. Germline V lookup: CDR1 MNHEY, CDR2 SMNVEV (reference sequence). V lost 5 bases, J lost 7 bases, and 18 bases lay in between. The CDR3 spells CASSNLKAALNSPLHF. The DNA for the CDR3 is TGTGCCAGCAGTAATCTTAAGGCGGCTCTAAATTCACCCCTCCACTTT.

V usage is TRBV6-5 and J usage is TRBJ1-5, with TRBD1 identical over 7 bases. The CDR3 runs to 14 residues. V shed 2 bases, J shed 3 bases, and the junction held 1 base outside the gene matches. Germline lookup yields CDR1 MNHEY and CDR2 SVGAGI. The CDR3, as DNA: TGTGCCAGCAGTTACGACAGGGTCAATCAGCCCCAGCATTTT. Its translation is CASSYDRVNQPQHF.

This chain joins TRBV5-4 and TRBJ2-5; no firm D call. V lost 1 base to trimming and J lost 5 bases, with 12 bases between them. Looked up from germline, CDR1 is SGHNT and CDR2 is YYREEE (reference sequence). The CDR3 sequence is 14 residues long. The CDR3 DNA is TGTGCCAGCAGCTTGAATAGTTTTAGCGAGACCCAGTACTTC. Translation gives CASSLNSFSETQYF.

The chain joins TRBV12-3 or TRBV12-4 to TRBJ2-5, with D possibly being TRBD1 (6 bases). The V end lost 5 bases, the J end lost 8 bases, and 9 bases lay between the germline ends. The CDR3 length is 11 residues. Written as DNA, the CDR3 is TGTGCCAGCAGTATACAGGGTACCCAGTACTTC. This codes for CASSIQGTQYF.

The J gene is TRBJ2-2, the V gene TRBV29-1, with D perhaps TRBD1 (6 bases). Germline lookup yields CDR1 SQVTM and CDR2 ANQGSEA. V shed 7 bases and J shed 6 bases, with 9 bases lying between them. The length of the CDR3 is 11 residues. This CDR3 reads CSAWTAGELFF. The CDR3 region has the DNA TGCAGCGCATGGACAGCCGGGGAGCTGTTTTTT.

The V gene is TRBV7-6, the J gene TRBJ2-5, with 7 positions matching TRBD1. V trimming: 5 bases; J trimming: 3 bases; junction bases outside the gene matches: 9. Germline values: CDR1 SGHVS, CDR2 FNYEAQ. The CDR3 runs to 15 residues. For the CDR3, the DNA is TGTGCCAGCAGCCTAAGAACAGGGGCTGAAGAGACCCAGTACTTC. Protein product: CASSLRTGAEETQYF.

The gene calls are TRBV19 and TRBJ2-7; no clear D gene. Trimming left V 3 bases short and J 6 bases short, with 18 bases between. CDR1 is LNHDA, CDR2 SQIVND, per germline (reference sequence). There are 15 residues in the CDR3. The CDR3 reads CASSIWQYGASEQYF. CDR3 DNA sequence: TGTGCCAGTAGTATCTGGCAGTACGGCGCCAGCGAGCAGTACTTC.

In its sample, this clone was seen once. The V call is TRBV25-1, the J call TRBJ1-1; the D gene is possibly TRBD1 (5 bases). Germline V gene lookup returns CDR1 MGHDK and CDR2 SYGVNS. V lost 1 base and J 2 bases, leaving 17 bases between the germline ends. The CDR3 covers 17 residues. The DNA of the CDR3 is TGTGCCAGCAGTGAATCGGGTGGGGGGGTCGAAAACACTGAAGCTTTCTTT. Amino acid sequence: CASSESGGGVENTEAFF.

The chain uses TRBV10-3 and TRBJ1-5, with 7 bases lining up with TRBD1. With 3 bases clipped from V and 2 bases from J, the junction kept 4 bases outside the gene matches. From germline, CDR1 is ENHRY and CDR2 SYGVKD. CDR3 length: 15 residues. The CDR3 nucleotides are TGTGCCATCAGTGATATTGGGACAGGCAATCAGCCCCAGCATTTT. Translation gives CAISDIGTGNQPQHF.

The rearrangement joins TRBV24-1 to TRBJ1-1; 8 nucleotides align to TRBD1. The CDR3 spans 14 residues. The V gene end was trimmed by 9 bases and the J gene end by 4 bases; junction bases not matched to a gene: 9. Germline lookup yields CDR1 KGHDR and CDR2 SFDVKD. The CDR3 sequence: CATGDNRGITEAFF. CDR3 nucleotide sequence: TGTGCCACCGGGGACAACAGGGGGATCACTGAAGCTTTCTTT.

This chain links TRBV6-5 with TRBJ2-5; possible D gene TRBD1, 5 bases. Germline CDR1 reads MNHEY; CDR2 reads SVGAGI. The CDR3 is 13 amino acids. Trimming removed 8 bases at V and 2 bases at J, with 12 bases between. This chain's CDR3 is CASQKTVQETQYF. The CDR3 bases are TGTGCCAGCCAAAAGACAGTACAAGAGACCCAGTACTTC.

The chain combines TRBV11-3 with TRBJ1-1; 7 bases are shared with TRBD1. J was trimmed by 4 bases and V by 4 bases; bases with no gene match: 3. From germline, CDR1 is SGHNT and CDR2 YENEEA. This CDR3 comprises 13 residues. This CDR3 is CASSSGGFTEAFF. In nucleotides, the CDR3 is TGTGCCAGCAGCTCAGGGGGGTTCACTGAAGCTTTCTTT.

This clone was observed once. This chain joins TRBV13 and TRBJ1-1, with a tentative D call TRBD1 (5 bases). Trimming shortened V by 5 bases and J by 3 bases, and 7 bases separated the two germline ends. This CDR3 is 12 amino acids long. Germline V gene lookup returns CDR1 PRHDT and CDR2 FYEKMQ (reference sequence). The CDR3 loop reads CASSPGYTEAFF. CDR3 nucleotide sequence: TGTGCCAGCAGCCCAGGGTACACTGAAGCTTTCTTT.

This clone occurred once. The chain has TRBV5-4 and TRBJ2-1; D gene ambiguous. CDR1 is SGHNT and CDR2 is YYREEE in the germline V gene (reference sequence). The germline V and J ends were trimmed by 2 bases and 5 bases, with 5 bases remaining between them. The CDR3 is 12 amino acids. For the CDR3, the DNA is TGTGCCAGCAGCTTTGGCGACAATGAGCAGTTCTTC. Translation: CASSFGDNEQFF.

This clone was recorded a few times. V is TRBV5-1 and J is TRBJ1-5; 7 nucleotides align to TRBD1. Germline CDR1 reads SGHRS; CDR2 reads YFSETQ. Trimming removed 0 bases from V and 7 bases from J; junction bases left unmatched: 7. The CDR3 consists of 15 residues. Here the CDR3 DNA reads TGCGCCAGCAGCTTGGCGGCAGGGGGTGGCCAGCCCCAGCATTTT. This codes for CASSLAAGGGQPQHF.

The chain employs TRBV10-3 and TRBJ1-1; TRBD1 matches at 8 bases. This CDR3 has 14 amino acids. The V gene end was trimmed by 8 bases and the J gene end by 3 bases; junction bases not matched to a gene: 8. Germline V gene data show CDR1 as ENHRY and CDR2 as SYGVKD. DNA for the CDR3: TGTGCCATCCAACTACAGGGGGGGGACACTGAAGCTTTCTTT. This sequence encodes CAIQLQGGDTEAFF.

V gene TRBV5-1 combines with J gene TRBJ1-1; possible D gene TRBD1, 5 bases. The CDR3 has 15 residues. V was shortened by 0 bases and J by 1 base, with 10 bases between the two germline ends. The V gene's germline CDR1 is SGHRS and CDR2 YFSETQ. The CDR3 reads CASSLGPRGNTEAFF. CDR3 sequence (DNA): TGCGCCAGCAGCTTGGGACCGAGGGGGAACACTGAAGCTTTCTTT.

The chain is built from TRBV6-5 and TRBJ2-7; 7 bases line up with TRBD2. J was trimmed by 3 bases and V by 0 bases; bases with no gene match: 8. Germline CDR1 MNHEY, CDR2 SVGAGI. The CDR3 covers 16 residues. CDR3 coding DNA: TGTGCCAGCAGTTACTCGACGGGGAGGGTTAACTACGAGCAGTACTTC. Translating gives CASSYSTGRVNYEQYF.

The rearrangement links TRBV21-1 to TRBJ2-3; the DNA was not used to check the table's D call, TRBD2. TRBV21-1 is annotated as a pseudogene. The CDR3 totals 15 residues. The CDR3 spells CASSIKIDRGDTQYF. The CDR3 DNA reads as TGTGCCAGCAGCATAAAAATCGACCGGGGGGATACGCAGTATTTT.

The rearrangement uses TRBV5-1 and TRBJ2-3; D is possibly TRBD1 (5 bases). Germline V CDR1 and CDR2: SGHRS, YFSETQ. V gave up 3 bases and J gave up 6 bases, with 17 bases separating them. The CDR3 is made up of 15 amino acids. CDR3 region: CASSYHPSGRDTQYF. The CDR3 DNA sequence: TGCGCCAGCAGCTACCACCCCTCAGGGCGGGATACGCAGTATTTT.

V is TRBV18 and J is TRBJ1-1, with a tentative D call TRBD1 (5 bases). The V gene's germline CDR1 is KGHSH and CDR2 LQKENI. The CDR3 has 14 residues. Trimming took 3 bases from V and 4 from J, leaving 12 bases between them. The CDR3 DNA is TGTGCCAGCTCACCCAGGGCCGTTGGCACTGAAGCTTTCTTT. Translated: CASSPRAVGTEAFF.

This clone was observed once. The rearrangement links TRBV5-1 to TRBJ2-4; 8 positions match TRBD1. There are 16 residues in the CDR3. CDR1 SGHRS and CDR2 YFSETQ come from the germline V gene. With V trimmed by 4 bases and J by 0 bases, 6 bases remained unmatched. CDR3 amino acids: CASSPRDRLAKNIQYF. The CDR3 nucleotides read TGCGCCAGCAGCCCCCGGGACAGGTTAGCCAAAAACATTCAGTACTTC.

The V gene is TRBV5-1, the J gene TRBJ1-1, with D perhaps matching TRBD1 (5 bases). The length of the CDR3 is 15 residues. V was clipped by 4 bases and J by 3 bases, with 16 bases between them. Germline loops: CDR1 SGHRS, CDR2 YFSETQ. The CDR3 bases are TGCGCCAGCAGCCCCCGGGGCCAGGGTGACACTGAAGCTTTCTTT. Protein sequence: CASSPRGQGDTEAFF.

The chain combines TRBV24-1 with TRBJ1-5; no definite D call. The V gene lost 5 bases and the J gene lost 3 bases, with 4 bases spanning the gap. From germline, CDR1 is KGHDR and CDR2 SFDVKD. This CDR3 has 12 residues. The CDR3 is CATSGNNQPQHF. CDR3 DNA: TGTGCCACCAGTGGCAACAATCAGCCCCAGCATTTT.

The chain carries TRBV9 and TRBJ2-1; D is perhaps TRBD2 (6 bases). The CDR3 covers 14 residues. V was pared by 0 bases and J by 7 bases, with 11 bases between. Germline loops: CDR1 SGDLS, CDR2 YYNGEE. In DNA form, the CDR3 reads TGTGCCAGCAGCGTAGGGAGGGGCCCTAATGAGCAGTTCTTC. Encoded protein: CASSVGRGPNEQFF.

The V gene is TRBV18, the J gene TRBJ2-7, with D perhaps matching TRBD1 (6 bases). This CDR3 contains 13 residues. V lost 4 bases, J lost 7 bases, and 14 bases lay in between. CDR1 and CDR2 (germline): KGHSH, LQKENI. This CDR3 is CASSRDTVREQYF. CDR3 in DNA: TGTGCCAGCTCACGGGACACCGTACGTGAGCAGTACTTC.

V and J are TRBV7-9 and TRBJ2-5; TRBD2 might be the D (6 bases). V lost 2 bases to trimming and J lost 2 bases, with 12 bases between them. This CDR3 spans 15 amino acids. Germline CDR1 is SEHNR and CDR2 is FQNEAQ (reference sequence). CDR3 loop: CASSLRAGGQETQYF. CDR3 coding DNA: TGTGCCAGCAGCTTAAGAGCCGGGGGTCAAGAGACCCAGTACTTC.

The chain employs TRBV19 and TRBJ2-1; maybe TRBD1 (6 bases). The V gene's germline CDR1 is LNHDA and CDR2 SQIVND (reference sequence). V was pared by 3 bases and J by 9 bases, with 15 bases between. This CDR3 region has 14 residues. The CDR3 DNA reads as TGTGCCAGTAGTATTGGTAGGGGCAGGGGTGAGCAGTTCTTC. It yields the protein CASSIGRGRGEQFF. The variable domain in full, completed from reference TRBV19 and TRBJ2-1, reads DGGITQSPKYLFRKEGQNVTLSCEQNLNHDAMYWYRQDPGQGLRLIYYSQIVNDFQKGDIAEGYSVSREKKESFPLTVTSAQKNPTAFYLCASSIGRGRGEQFFGPGTRLTVL.

This chain links TRBV30 with TRBJ2-5; possible D gene TRBD1, 6 bases. V shed 2 bases and J shed 3 bases, with 10 bases lying between them. CDR1 is GTSNPN, CDR2 SVGIG, per germline (reference sequence). This CDR3 spans 13 amino acids. CDR3 residues: CAWSRDRKETQYF. DNA of the CDR3: TGTGCCTGGAGTCGAGACAGGAAAGAGACCCAGTACTTC.

V and J are TRBV12-2 and TRBJ1-4; the table gives TRBD1 as D, unverified against the DNA. TRBV12-2 is classified as a pseudogene. The CDR3 spans 21 residues. CDR3 DNA: TGTGCAAGTCGCTTAGTAAAGGACAGGGTAGCCGACATACGGGCTAATGAAAAACTGTTTTTT. Translated, it gives CASRLVKDRVADIRANEKLFF.